In this sample, the clone carrying this TCR beta chain turned up many times. Its specificity is not known. The CDR3 is 17 residues long. The germline gives CDR1 MNHNY, CDR2 SVGAGI (reference sequence). V gave up 0 bases and J gave up 3 bases, with 14 bases separating them. The data originate from a study of neurological immune-mediated disorders. The cDNA was generated through 5'RACE incorporating 10-nucleotide random UMIs. TCRdb passed the 5' RACE reads through MiXCR, listing each CDR3 protein once. Among tens of thousands of distinct CDR3 sequences listed, approximately 5% were seen once. Study findings and constraints: There were no CDR3 amino acid sequences shared by expanded clones across subjects, a result suggesting private repertoires in all groups.

The origin of this receptor is a woman between 25 and 40 years old with multiple sclerosis. Sequencing was carried out using PBMCs. The chain is built from TRBV6-6 and TRBJ2-2; D possibly corresponds to TRBD2 (6 bases). The CDR3, as DNA: TGTGCCAGCAGTTACTCCCGTGGAGGGCCGGACACCGGGGAGCTGTTTTTT. Translating it yields CASSYSRGGPDTGELFF.